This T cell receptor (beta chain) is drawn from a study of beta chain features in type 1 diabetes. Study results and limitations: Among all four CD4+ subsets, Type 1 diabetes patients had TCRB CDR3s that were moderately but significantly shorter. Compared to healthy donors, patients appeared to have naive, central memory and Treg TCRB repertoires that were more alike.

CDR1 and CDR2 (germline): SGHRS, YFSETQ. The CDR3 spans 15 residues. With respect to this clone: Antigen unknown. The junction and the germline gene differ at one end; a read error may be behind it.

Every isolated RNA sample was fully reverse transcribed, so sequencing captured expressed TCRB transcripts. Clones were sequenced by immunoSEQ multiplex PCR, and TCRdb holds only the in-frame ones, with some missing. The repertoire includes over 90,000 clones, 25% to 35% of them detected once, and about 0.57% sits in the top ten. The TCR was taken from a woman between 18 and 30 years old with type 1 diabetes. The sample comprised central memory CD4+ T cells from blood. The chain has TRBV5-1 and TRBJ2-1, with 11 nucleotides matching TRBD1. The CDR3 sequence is CASSPGQGAYDEQFF. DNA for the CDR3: TGCGCCAGCAGCCCTGGACAGGGGGCCTACGATGAGCAGTTCTTC.